These T cell receptor beta chains were read from a single sample in a study of Tregs in tolerant kidney transplant recipients. Produced via immunoSEQ multiplex PCR; TCRdb's table is partial and in-frame only. Of approximately 99,000 clones in the sample, about 90% were seen once. Sequenced material: CD4+ T cells from blood, taken before the transplant. All receptors derive from a human donor who received a combined kidney and bone marrow transplant. Both conserved end residues are part of each CDR3. The order of the fields is D gene, clone size, V gene, J gene, CDR3 protein. A D gene is named only where the DNA matches it firmly. A clone size is listed for some rows: how often the clone was seen (once, few, many), or a class if it is expanded.

D: -
size: -
V: TRBV5-4
J: TRBJ2-3
CDR3: CASSSRDNTDTQYF

D: -
size: -
V: TRBV5-4
J: TRBJ2-3
CDR3: CASSLSSDTQYF

D: -
size: -
V: TRBV28
J: TRBJ1-4
CDR3: CASSEHGGTREKLFF

D: -
size: -
V: TRBV14
J: TRBJ2-7
CDR3: CASSRSGGPLSSYEQYF

D: -
size: -
V: TRBV30
J: TRBJ1-5
CDR3: CAWSLADSNQPQHF

D: -
size: -
V: TRBV4-2
J: TRBJ2-7
CDR3: CASSPLKGVEQYF

D: -
size: -
V: TRBV19
J: TRBJ1-5
CDR3: CAVEGPNQPQHF

D: -
size: -
V: TRBV9
J: TRBJ2-1
CDR3: CASSVGPAWYNEQFF

D: -
size: -
V: TRBV7-9
J: TRBJ2-5
CDR3: CASSLAGLQETQYF

D: TRBD2
size: -
V: TRBV18
J: TRBJ2-3
CDR3: CASSPGLAGQGADTQYF

D: -
size: once
V: TRBV27
J: TRBJ1-1
CDR3: CASSLRWAGDTEAFF

D: -
size: -
V: TRBV5-1
J: TRBJ1-2
CDR3: CASSLEGESGFGYTF

D: -
size: once
V: TRBV4-1
J: TRBJ1-5
CDR3: CASSQDIDRWGSNQPQHF

D: -
size: -
V: TRBV10-3
J: TRBJ1-4
CDR3: CAGGDGTNEKLFF

D: -
size: -
V: TRBV11-2
J: TRBJ2-2
CDR3: CADVGAKNTGELFF

D: -
size: -
V: TRBV6-5
J: TRBJ1-3
CDR3: CASKGSSGNTIYF

D: -
size: few
V: TRBV28
J: TRBJ1-1
CDR3: CASSLTSVAPQAFF

D: TRBD1
size: -
V: TRBV7-7
J: TRBJ2-3
CDR3: CASSSSGTGGPDTQYF

D: TRBD2
size: -
V: TRBV5-1
J: TRBJ2-3
CDR3: CASSSGGRGGLVGTDTQYF

D: -
size: -
V: TRBV6-1
J: TRBJ2-1
CDR3: CASSEWSRRDNEQFF

D: -
size: -
V: TRBV6-5
J: TRBJ1-2
CDR3: CASSGRGSGYTF

D: -
size: -
V: TRBV5-8
J: TRBJ2-3
CDR3: CASSFRIGGTDTQYF

D: TRBD1
size: -
V: TRBV7-9
J: TRBJ1-1
CDR3: CASSRQGRTGTSEAFF

D: TRBD1
size: -
V: TRBV11-3
J: TRBJ2-2
CDR3: CASSLARGTGELFF

D: -
size: -
V: TRBV19
J: TRBJ1-1
CDR3: CASTGRETEAFF

D: -
size: once
V: TRBV5-1
J: TRBJ2-7
CDR3: CASSPSPTWEYEQYF

D: -
size: -
V: TRBV10-2
J: TRBJ1-5
CDR3: CASSGRGGTSNQPQHF

D: -
size: -
V: TRBV7-2
J: TRBJ1-2
CDR3: CASSLGVFQGGYTF

D: -
size: -
V: TRBV6-5
J: TRBJ1-1
CDR3: CASSREGAYTEAFF

D: -
size: -
V: TRBV5-1
J: TRBJ2-5
CDR3: CASSPPGETQYF

D: -
size: -
V: TRBV10-3
J: TRBJ2-5
CDR3: CAISELGAQETQYF

D: -
size: -
V: TRBV7-9
J: TRBJ1-5
CDR3: CASSLGVEYQPQHF

D: TRBD1
size: -
V: TRBV29-1
J: TRBJ1-2
CDR3: CSVRTGAKNYGYTF